This entry lists 31 T cell receptor beta chains sequenced from one sample in a study of T cells after posttransplantation cyclophosphamide listed by TCRdb under 2016. The protocol used for the library was the immunoSEQ multiplex PCR assay. The table comes from immuneACCESS by way of TCRdb, which keeps in-frame sequences with V and J called. Part of the clones is missing from these tables; in studies checked, under half for an unresolved V gene and the rest for unknown reasons. For this sample there are about 50,000 clones; 94% appear just once. About 3% of the sample goes to the ten largest clones. Sequencing was performed on PBMCs. Source of these receptors: a woman under 40 in good health and a related stem cell transplant donor.

The V gene is TRBV28, the J gene TRBJ2-3, with TRBD2 as a possible D gene (7 bases). V was trimmed by 2 bases and J by 2 bases, leaving 11 bases between them. The V gene's germline CDR1 is MDHEN and CDR2 SYDVKM. This CDR3 region has 15 residues. CDR3 residues: CASSLLRGATDTQYF. The CDR3 coding sequence is TGTGCCAGCAGTTTACTTCGGGGGGCCACAGATACGCAGTATTTT.

The rearrangement uses TRBV27 and TRBJ2-3; a weak D match, TRBD2 (6 bases). The CDR3 runs to 12 residues. The V and J ends lost 6 bases and 4 bases respectively, with 8 bases between them. Per germline, CDR1 MNHEY and CDR2 SMNVEV (reference sequence). The DNA for the CDR3 is TGTGCCAGCAGCCGGGGGTCAGATACGCAGTATTTT. Translating it yields CASSRGSDTQYF.

The rearrangement uses TRBV6-5 and TRBJ1-6; 7 nucleotides align to TRBD1. J gave up 10 bases and V 4 bases, and 4 bases lay outside the gene matches. Germline V gives CDR1 MNHEY, CDR2 SVGAGI. The CDR3 extends over 13 amino acids. As DNA, the CDR3 is TGTGCCAGCAGTTGGAACAGGGGCTCACCCCTCCACTTT. The encoded protein is CASSWNRGSPLHF.

This rearrangement joins TRBV6-1 to TRBJ1-1, with a possible D match to TRBD1 (6 bases). V lost 7 bases to trimming and J lost 1 base, with 16 bases between them. Germline assignment: CDR1 MNHNS and CDR2 SASEGT. This CDR3 has 15 residues. As DNA, the CDR3 is TGTGCCAGCATTTGGAGTGGGGGCGCGAACACTGAAGCTTTCTTT. Translated: CASIWSGGANTEAFF.

The chain recombines TRBV5-6 with TRBJ2-7; 7 bases agree with TRBD1. V dropped 3 bases and J dropped 2; count of bases not matched to a gene: 2. CDR3 length: 13 amino acids. CDR1 and CDR2 from the germline V gene are SGHDT and YYEEEE. CDR3 residues: CASSSQGAYEQYF. CDR3 sequence (DNA): TGTGCCAGCAGCTCCCAGGGGGCCTACGAGCAGTACTTC.

The chain uses TRBV28 and TRBJ1-1; 10 bases align to TRBD1. The CDR3 consists of 15 residues. Germline CDR1 is MDHEN and CDR2 is SYDVKM. The V gene end was trimmed by 5 bases and the J gene end by 3 bases; junction bases not matched to a gene: 6. The CDR3 spells CASSGGGQGYTEAFF. The CDR3 region has the DNA TGTGCCAGCAGTGGGGGGGGACAGGGGTACACTGAAGCTTTCTTT.

The sample holds one count of this clone. J is TRBJ1-4 and V is TRBV4-1, with a possible D match to TRBD1 (6 bases). Germline values: CDR1 MGHRA, CDR2 YSYEKL. This CDR3 spans 13 amino acids. The V end lost 5 bases, the J end lost 8 bases, and 12 bases lay between the germline ends. CDR3 residues: CASSSRTEEKLFF. The CDR3 DNA sequence: TGCGCCAGCAGCAGCCGGACAGAAGAAAAACTGTTTTTT.

This chain links TRBV5-1 with TRBJ1-1; D not certain. CDR1 and CDR2 from the germline V gene are SGHRS and YFSETQ. This CDR3 spans 15 amino acids. V was pared by 0 bases and J by 3 bases, with 12 bases between. CDR3 sequence (DNA): TGCGCCAGCAGCTTGGCGGCGGGCTTGGACACTGAAGCTTTCTTT. This gives the protein CASSLAAGLDTEAFF.

The chain joins TRBV27 to TRBJ2-1; TRBD2 aligns across 7 bases. Looked up from germline, CDR1 is MNHEY and CDR2 is SMNVEV (reference sequence). The CDR3 has 17 amino acids. J gave up 2 bases and V 5 bases, and 12 bases lay outside the gene matches. CDR3 sequence (DNA): TGTGCCAGCAGTCCTGTGCCTCTAGCGGAGACCTACAATGAGCAGTTCTTC. This gives the protein CASSPVPLAETYNEQFF.

This chain joins TRBV5-1 and TRBJ1-1; 7 bases align to TRBD1. The CDR3 length is 16 residues. CDR1 is SGHRS, CDR2 YFSETQ, per germline. Trimming cost V 4 bases and J 4 bases; bases outside gene matches: 13. CDR3: CASSPDRVKGSTEAFF. Written as DNA, the CDR3 is TGCGCCAGCAGCCCCGACAGGGTCAAGGGGAGCACTGAAGCTTTCTTT.

The V gene is TRBV5-4, the J gene TRBJ1-1; D might be TRBD1 (5 bases). Germline V CDR1 and CDR2: SGHNT, YYREEE (reference sequence). V lost 1 base and J 0 bases, leaving 7 bases between the germline ends. The CDR3 length is 14 residues. This CDR3 is CASSLRGLNTEAFF. The CDR3 nucleotides read TGTGCCAGCAGCTTGAGGGGCTTGAACACTGAAGCTTTCTTT.

This chain joins TRBV4-3 and TRBJ2-7; tentative D call: TRBD2 (6 bases). Germline CDR1 reads LGHNA; CDR2 reads YSLEER. The germline V and J ends were trimmed by 0 bases and 6 bases, with 12 bases remaining between them. The CDR3 loop spans 14 amino acids. This CDR3 is CASSQDRRGPEQYF. The CDR3 nucleotides are TGCGCCAGCAGCCAAGATAGGCGGGGACCCGAGCAGTACTTC.

The V and J genes are TRBV7-9 and TRBJ2-3; 8 positions agree with TRBD1. This CDR3 comprises 15 residues. Germline V gene lookup returns CDR1 SEHNR and CDR2 FQNEAQ (reference sequence). The ends lost 5 bases at V and 4 bases at J; junction bases unmatched: 8. CDR3 in DNA: TGTGCCAGCAGCCCTATGGACAGGGCAGCAGATACGCAGTATTTT. Protein: CASSPMDRAADTQYF.

DNA for the CDR3: TGTGCCAGCAGTGCTCGAGGCCCCGAAAACACTGAAGCTTTCTTT. Protein product: CASSARGPENTEAFF. The rearrangement links TRBV2 to TRBJ1-1; D is unclear. The CDR3 runs 15 residues. Trimming removed 4 bases at V and 2 bases at J, with 14 bases between. Germline V gene sequence: CDR1 SNHLY, CDR2 FYNNEI. The full variable domain, completed using reference TRBV2 and TRBJ1-1, is EPEVTQTPSHQVTQMGQEVILRCVPISNHLYFYWYRQILGQKVEFLVSFYNNEISEKSEIFDDQFSVERPDGSNFTLKIRSTKLEDSAMYFCASSARGPENTEAFFGQGTRLTVV.

The J gene is TRBJ2-1, the V gene TRBV11-3; 7 bases are shared with TRBD1. The CDR3 is 15 amino acids. Germline CDR1 reads SGHNT; CDR2 reads YENEEA. Germline trimming cut 5 bases from V and 0 bases from J; bases unmatched to any gene: 4. The CDR3 DNA is TGTGCCAGCAGCCTGGGACAGAGCTCCTACAATGAGCAGTTCTTC. Translation: CASSLGQSSYNEQFF.

The CDR3 loop is CASSRLAGVTAQETQYF. For the CDR3, the DNA is TGTGCCAGCTCACGGCTAGCGGGGGTAACCGCCCAAGAGACCCAGTACTTC. The chain is built from TRBV18 and TRBJ2-5, with TRBD2 matching over 10 bases. This CDR3 has 17 residues. Trimming took 4 bases from V and 1 from J; bases not matched to a gene: 9. Germline CDR1 is KGHSH and CDR2 is LQKENI.

The chain recombines TRBV7-2 with TRBJ1-1; 8 bases map to TRBD1. There are 15 residues in the CDR3. Trimming cost V 7 bases and J 0 bases; bases outside gene matches: 7. The germline V gene has CDR1 SGHTA and CDR2 FQGNSA. The CDR3 loop is CASTRTGFMNTEAFF. CDR3 nucleotide sequence: TGTGCCAGCACCCGGACAGGGTTCATGAACACTGAAGCTTTCTTT.

This clone has just a few counts. The genes are TRBV7-9 and TRBJ2-1, with a weak D call TRBD2 (6 bases). The CDR3 runs 11 residues. Germline V CDR1 and CDR2: SEHNR, FQNEAQ (reference sequence). Trimming removed 8 bases at V and 6 bases at J, with 8 bases between. CDR3 nucleotides: TGTGCCAGCTTCGGGGGCAATGAGCAGTTCTTC. Translation: CASFGGNEQFF. The full variable domain, with the rest looked up from reference TRBV7-9 and TRBJ2-1, is DTGVSQNPRHKITKRGQNVTFRCDPISEHNRLYWYRQTLGQGPEFLTYFQNEAQLEKSRLLSDRFSAERPKGSFSTLEIQRTEQGDSAMYLCASFGGNEQFFGPGTRLTVL.

The rearrangement links TRBV7-9 to TRBJ2-4; possible D gene TRBD1, 6 bases. CDR1 SEHNR and CDR2 FQNEAQ come from the germline V gene (reference sequence). CDR3 length equals 13 residues. Between the trimmed V and J ends, which lost 6 bases and 6 bases, there was a span of 12 bases. The CDR3 is CASRSKQGNIQYF. CDR3 DNA: TGTGCCAGCAGATCAAAACAGGGAAACATTCAGTACTTC.

This chain joins TRBV28 and TRBJ1-2; D gene unclear. CDR3 size: 13 residues. Trimming cost V 6 bases and J 0 bases, with 8 bases left between them. Germline CDR1 reads MDHEN; CDR2 reads SYDVKM. The CDR3 DNA sequence: TGTGCCAGCAGCCCCGACACTAACTATGGCTACACCTTC. Protein: CASSPDTNYGYTF.

The chain has TRBV15 and TRBJ2-7, with a weak D call TRBD2 (7 bases). Looked up from germline, CDR1 is LNHNV and CDR2 is YYDKDF (reference sequence). Between the trimmed V and J ends, which lost 0 bases and 0 bases, there was a span of 15 bases. This CDR3 has 17 residues. DNA of the CDR3: TGTGCCACCAGCAGAGATCGGGGGGACATTAACTCCTACGAGCAGTACTTC. It encodes CATSRDRGDINSYEQYF.

This chain joins TRBV19 and TRBJ1-4, with D possibly being TRBD1 (6 bases). Trimming took 7 bases from V and 0 from J, leaving 21 bases between them. CDR1 is LNHDA, CDR2 SQIVND, per germline (reference sequence). This CDR3 contains 18 residues. CDR3 region: CASKGRQGSTSTNEKLFF. The CDR3 DNA reads TGTGCCAGTAAGGGGCGGCAGGGGTCGACTTCAACTAATGAAAAACTGTTTTTT.

The rearrangement joins TRBV5-5 to TRBJ2-7; 7 positions match TRBD2. The CDR3 length is 15 residues. Germline trimming cut 5 bases from V and 2 bases from J; bases unmatched to any gene: 10. CDR1 and CDR2 from the germline V gene are SGHKS and YYEKEE (reference sequence). Here the CDR3 DNA reads TGTGCCAGCAGTGCAGCGGGGATTCTTACCTACGAGCAGTACTTC. Translation gives CASSAAGILTYEQYF.

The chain links TRBV19 to TRBJ2-1; possibly TRBD2 for D (7 bases). The V gene lost 8 bases and the J gene lost 9 bases, with 17 bases spanning the gap. CDR3 length equals 13 residues. Germline V gene sequence: CDR1 LNHDA, CDR2 SQIVND (reference sequence). The CDR3 nucleotides are TGTGCCAGTCATGAGGGGGGGATAGCTGAGCAGTTCTTC. Its protein product is CASHEGGIAEQFF.

The chain uses TRBV19 and TRBJ1-6, with 8 bases that match TRBD1. The CDR3 consists of 13 residues. The V gene end was trimmed by 9 bases and the J gene end by 6 bases; junction bases not matched to a gene: 4. Germline V CDR1 and CDR2: LNHDA, SQIVND (reference sequence). CDR3 amino acids: CASGGQVNSPLHF. Written as DNA, the CDR3 is TGTGCCAGCGGGGGACAGGTTAATTCACCCCTCCACTTT.

The chain has TRBV27 and TRBJ1-2; D is unclear. The CDR3 has 13 residues. Germline CDR1 and CDR2: MNHEY and SMNVEV (reference sequence). Deletions cut 6 bases from V and 3 bases from J, with 11 bases between. The CDR3 coding sequence is TGTGCCAGCAGCTTGGGCCAACACTATGGCTACACCTTC. Translated, it gives CASSLGQHYGYTF.

This rearrangement joins TRBV5-8 to TRBJ2-5; unclear D gene. The V end lost 0 bases, the J end lost 1 base, and 10 bases lay between the germline ends. This CDR3 region has 15 residues. The germline gives CDR1 SGHTS, CDR2 YDEGEE. The CDR3 DNA reads TGTGCCAGCAGCTTGGCCGCGGCGGTCCAAGAGACCCAGTACTTC. Amino acids: CASSLAAAVQETQYF.

The chain links TRBV27 to TRBJ2-1; 9 nucleotides match TRBD1. Germline values: CDR1 MNHEY, CDR2 SMNVEV (reference sequence). The V gene end was trimmed by 6 bases and the J gene end by 8 bases; junction bases not matched to a gene: 11. The CDR3 is 15 residues long. The CDR3 DNA reads as TGTGCCAGCAGCAAAAACAGGGGGCGAAGCCATGAGCAGTTCTTC. The encoded protein is CASSKNRGRSHEQFF.

J is TRBJ2-1 and V is TRBV7-2; 8 nucleotides match TRBD2. V dropped 0 bases and J dropped 4; count of bases not matched to a gene: 5. Looked up from germline, CDR1 is SGHTA and CDR2 is FQGNSA. The CDR3 totals 16 residues. The CDR3 DNA reads as TGTGCCAGCAGCTTAGCAAGTAGCGGGGTTTACAATGAGCAGTTCTTC. This translates into CASSLASSGVYNEQFF.

V gene TRBV19 combines with J gene TRBJ2-7; tentatively, D is TRBD1 (5 bases). CDR3 size: 13 residues. V was trimmed by 4 bases and J by 0 bases, leaving 7 bases between them. CDR1 and CDR2 (germline): LNHDA, SQIVND (reference sequence). The CDR3 sequence is CASSTTGSYEQYF. CDR3 DNA: TGTGCCAGTAGTACCACAGGCTCCTACGAGCAGTACTTC.

V usage is TRBV2 and J usage is TRBJ2-5; D is undetermined. V lost 3 bases and J lost 1, with 9 bases in between. Germline CDR1 SNHLY, CDR2 FYNNEI. This CDR3 spans 14 amino acids. DNA of the CDR3: TGTGCCAGCAGTGAGAGGCTTTCCCAAGAGACCCAGTACTTC. It yields the protein CASSERLSQETQYF.